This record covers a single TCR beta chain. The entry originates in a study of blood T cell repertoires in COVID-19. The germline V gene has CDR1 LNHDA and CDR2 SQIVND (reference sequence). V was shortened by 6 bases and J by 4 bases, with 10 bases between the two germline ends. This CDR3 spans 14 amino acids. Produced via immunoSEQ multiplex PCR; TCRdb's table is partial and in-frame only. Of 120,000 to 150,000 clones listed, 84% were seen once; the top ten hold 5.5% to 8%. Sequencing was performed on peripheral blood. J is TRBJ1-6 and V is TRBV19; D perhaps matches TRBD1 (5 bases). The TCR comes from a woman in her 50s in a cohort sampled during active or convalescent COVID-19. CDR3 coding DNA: TGTGCCAGTAGAGAGGGACTTTATAATTCACCCCTCCACTTT. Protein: CASREGLYNSPLHF.